These 22 T cell receptor beta chains originate from one sample sequenced in a study of blood T cell repertoires in COVID-19. Sequenced by immunoSEQ multiplex PCR; TCRdb stores in-frame clones only, minus some. The table has over 400,000 clones, about 89% seen once. Sequencing was done on a sample of peripheral blood. The receptors come from a woman aged 45-59 years with COVID-19, enrolled during active disease.

This chain uses TRBV4-1 with TRBJ1-2; 7 bases align to TRBD1. The CDR3 has 16 residues. J was trimmed by 5 bases and V by 4 bases; bases with no gene match: 13. Germline lookup yields CDR1 MGHRA and CDR2 YSYEKL. CDR3 bases: TGCGCCAGCAGCCGCGTCCCCCTGGGACAGCTATATGGCTACACCTTC. This translates into CASSRVPLGQLYGYTF.

The chain combines TRBV18 with TRBJ1-1; D possibly corresponds to TRBD1 (6 bases). The V end lost 2 bases, the J end lost 0 bases, and 16 bases lay between the germline ends. There are 17 residues in the CDR3. Germline V gene sequence: CDR1 KGHSH, CDR2 LQKENI. The CDR3 DNA sequence: TGTGCCAGCTCACCAAAGGGACAAACCTTACTGAACACTGAAGCTTTCTTT. Its protein is CASSPKGQTLLNTEAFF.

The chain uses TRBV28 and TRBJ1-4, with D hard to call. The CDR3 length is 14 residues. V was cut by 1 base and J by 7 bases, with 10 bases left in between. Germline lookup yields CDR1 MDHEN and CDR2 SYDVKM. The CDR3 sequence is CASSLSGEGEKLFF. Written as DNA, the CDR3 is TGTGCCAGCAGTTTATCCGGGGAGGGTGAAAAACTGTTTTTT. Filled out from reference TRBV28 and TRBJ1-4, the complete variable domain reads DVKVTQSSRYLVKRTGEKVFLECVQDMDHENMFWYRQDPGLGLRLIYFSYDVKMKEKGDIPEGYSVSREKKERFSLILESASTNQTSMYLCASSLSGEGEKLFFGSGTQLSVL.

The chain couples TRBV19 to TRBJ2-5; 7 bases line up with TRBD2. Germline trimming cut 1 base from V and 5 bases from J; bases unmatched to any gene: 10. The CDR3 is 16 residues long. Per the germline V gene, CDR1 is LNHDA and CDR2 is SQIVND (reference sequence). CDR3 protein: CASSIGSTGGRETQYF. CDR3 in DNA: TGTGCCAGTAGTATAGGGTCGACGGGGGGAAGGGAGACCCAGTACTTC.

V is TRBV18 and J is TRBJ2-3; D perhaps matches TRBD2 (6 bases). V shed 5 bases and J shed 0 bases, with 12 bases lying between them. The germline V gene has CDR1 KGHSH and CDR2 LQKENI. CDR3 size: 15 residues. The CDR3 DNA reads as TGTGCCAGCTCAGCTCTCAGCGGGAGCACAGATACGCAGTATTTT. It translates to CASSALSGSTDTQYF.

This chain links TRBV2 with TRBJ2-7, with a possible D match to TRBD2 (6 bases). V was cut by 6 bases and J by 1 base, with 13 bases left in between. This CDR3 region has 14 residues. Germline-derived CDR1 and CDR2 are SNHLY and FYNNEI. The CDR3 spells CASRSTGLSYEQYF. The CDR3 coding sequence is TGTGCCAGCAGGTCAACCGGACTATCCTACGAGCAGTACTTC.

The chain recombines TRBV19 with TRBJ1-6; 7 nucleotides match TRBD1. J gave up 7 bases and V 5 bases, and 5 bases lay outside the gene matches. This CDR3 has 14 residues. Germline values: CDR1 LNHDA, CDR2 SQIVND (reference sequence). The CDR3 sequence is CASSLLQGNSPLHF. CDR3 nucleotides: TGTGCCAGTAGTTTGCTACAGGGGAATTCACCCCTCCACTTT.

This chain links TRBV2 with TRBJ2-6; 11 positions match TRBD2. The trim removed 4 bases at V and 2 bases at J, leaving 10 bases unmatched. Germline loops: CDR1 SNHLY, CDR2 FYNNEI. This CDR3 region has 19 residues. The CDR3 here is CASSGTTSGVYTGANVLTF. CDR3 nucleotide sequence: TGTGCCAGCAGTGGGACGACTAGCGGGGTGTATACTGGGGCCAACGTCCTGACTTTC.

The J gene is TRBJ1-1, the V gene TRBV20-1; the D is unclear. This CDR3 is 15 amino acids long. The germline V gene encodes CDR1 DFQATT and CDR2 SNEGSKA (reference sequence). Trimming cost V 3 bases and J 0 bases, with 14 bases left between them. Written as DNA, the CDR3 is TGCAGTGCTAGTGCAGGTGTCACCATGAACACTGAAGCTTTCTTT. It specifies CSASAGVTMNTEAFF.

V is TRBV18 and J is TRBJ1-2, with 7 bases that match TRBD1. With 6 bases clipped from V and 3 bases from J, the junction kept 7 bases outside the gene matches. CDR3 length equals 14 residues. Germline CDR1 is KGHSH and CDR2 is LQKENI. The CDR3 DNA sequence: TGTGCCAGCTCGAGCACCGGGACAGACTATGGCTACACCTTC. Its translation: CASSSTGTDYGYTF.

This chain links TRBV6-5 with TRBJ1-2, with D perhaps matching TRBD1 (6 bases). V shed 6 bases and J shed 0 bases, with 14 bases lying between them. The germline gives CDR1 MNHEY, CDR2 SVGAGI. CDR3 size: 15 residues. This CDR3 is CASSLETGANYGYTF. CDR3 bases: TGTGCCAGCAGCCTCGAGACAGGAGCTAACTATGGCTACACCTTC.

The chain links TRBV19 to TRBJ2-3; D unresolved. From germline, CDR1 is LNHDA and CDR2 SQIVND (reference sequence). This CDR3 spans 14 amino acids. The V end lost 5 bases, the J end lost 6 bases, and 15 bases lay between the germline ends. The DNA of the CDR3 is TGTGCCAGTAGTGCCTCACCGAGGCGGGATACGCAGTATTTT. This codes for CASSASPRRDTQYF. The full variable domain, in which reference TRBV19 and TRBJ2-3 provide the parts outside the CDR3, is DGGITQSPKYLFRKEGQNVTLSCEQNLNHDAMYWYRQDPGQGLRLIYYSQIVNDFQKGDIAEGYSVSREKKESFPLTVTSAQKNPTAFYLCASSASPRRDTQYFGPGTRLTVL.

The chain links TRBV5-1 to TRBJ1-2; no clear D. Germline CDR1 and CDR2: SGHRS and YFSETQ. V was shortened by 2 bases and J by 3 bases, with 14 bases between the two germline ends. The CDR3 spans 15 residues. In DNA, the CDR3 is TGCGCCAGCAGCTTTGGACTCGACGATCACTATGGCTACACCTTC. Protein: CASSFGLDDHYGYTF.

With respect to this clone: The sample has other DNA sequences that encode this CDR3 too. V gene TRBV28 combines with J gene TRBJ1-5, with TRBD1 as a possible D gene (5 bases). CDR1 and CDR2 from the germline V gene are MDHEN and SYDVKM. The CDR3 contains 14 residues. Trimming removed 2 bases from V and 7 bases from J, with 12 bases in between. In DNA, the CDR3 is TGTGCCAGCAGTTTAGGGGGAGGGGACCAGCCCCAGCATTTT. This translates into CASSLGGGDQPQHF.

Comments on this clone: Other DNA sequences in this specimen translate into the identical CDR3. The V gene is TRBV27, the J gene TRBJ1-5; the match to TRBD1 covers 11 bases. V was pared by 5 bases and J by 4 bases, with 4 bases of the junction left unmatched. Germline CDR1 and CDR2: MNHEY and SMNVEV (reference sequence). The CDR3 is 15 amino acids. The DNA of the CDR3 is TGTGCCAGCAGTCCCGGGACAGGGGGTAATCAGCCCCAGCATTTT. It translates to CASSPGTGGNQPQHF.

A note on this clone: This sample includes further DNA sequences coding for the same CDR3. The chain employs TRBV5-6 and TRBJ2-1; 7 positions match TRBD1. The CDR3 loop spans 12 amino acids. The J segment lost 7 bases and the V segment lost 4 bases, leaving 2 bases of the junction unmatched. Germline V CDR1 and CDR2: SGHDT, YYEEEE. The CDR3 DNA reads TGTGCCAGCAGCCTACAGGGGAATGAGCAGTTCTTC. Its protein product is CASSLQGNEQFF. The full variable domain, its missing parts supplied by reference TRBV5-6 and TRBJ2-1, is DAGVTQSPTHLIKTRGQQVTLRCSPKSGHDTVSWYQQALGQGPQFIFQYYEEEERQRGNFPDRFSGHQFPNYSSELNVNALLLGDSALYLCASSLQGNEQFFGPGTRLTVL.

This rearrangement joins TRBV30 to TRBJ2-5; no clear D gene. Germline CDR1 is GTSNPN and CDR2 is SVGIG (reference sequence). This CDR3 contains 14 residues. The V gene lost 7 bases and the J gene lost 2 bases, with 17 bases spanning the gap. The CDR3 is CASLFSQTQETQYF. The CDR3 region has the DNA TGTGCCTCCCTCTTTTCGCAGACACAAGAGACCCAGTACTTC.

In regard to this clone: The same CDR3 also results from other DNA sequences found in this sample. The chain employs TRBV6-5 and TRBJ2-2; 7 bases match TRBD1. Looked up from germline, CDR1 is MNHEY and CDR2 is SVGAGI. J gave up 5 bases and V 8 bases, and 5 bases lay outside the gene matches. The CDR3 spans 13 residues. The CDR3 DNA is TGTGCCAGCTCTTACAGGGGAACCGGGGAGCTGTTTTTT. Translating it yields CASSYRGTGELFF.

The chain carries TRBV10-2 and TRBJ1-5, with D possibly TRBD1 on 5 matching bases. The CDR3 has 13 amino acids. Germline V gene sequence: CDR1 WSHSY, CDR2 SAAADI. Trimming took off 6 bases at V and 2 bases at J, with 8 bases between the two ends. In nucleotides, the CDR3 is TGCGCCAGCAGGTCGGGGGGCAATCAGCCCCAGCATTTT. Its translation is CASRSGGNQPQHF.

This chain joins TRBV28 and TRBJ2-6, with D unclear. This CDR3 region has 14 residues. V was cut by 7 bases and J by 0 bases, with 7 bases left in between. CDR1 and CDR2 (germline): MDHEN, SYDVKM. In DNA form, the CDR3 reads TGTGCCAGCAAATTGAGCTCTGGGGCCAACGTCCTGACTTTC. This translates into CASKLSSGANVLTF.

The V gene is TRBV6-1, the J gene TRBJ2-4; D perhaps matches TRBD2 (6 bases). The CDR3 runs 13 residues. The V gene lost 5 bases and the J gene lost 2 bases, with 7 bases spanning the gap. Germline-derived CDR1 and CDR2 are MNHNS and SASEGT. The DNA of the CDR3 is TGTGCCAGCAGTCGGGGGTCCAAAAACATTCAGTACTTC. It is translated as CASSRGSKNIQYF.

The genes are TRBV11-2 and TRBJ2-2, with D maybe TRBD2 (6 bases). Trimming cost V 5 bases and J 6 bases, with 13 bases left between them. Germline CDR1 SGHAT, CDR2 FQNNGV. CDR3 length: 14 residues. Written as DNA, the CDR3 is TGTGCCAGCAGCCAAACTAGCCTCGCCGGGGAGCTGTTTTTT. It yields the protein CASSQTSLAGELFF.